The 5 T cell receptor beta chains presented below share a single source sample, sequenced in a study of blood T cells in healthy people across ages. Sample-barcoded 5' priming and a J-beta primer mix drove a second PCR of roughly 6 to 12 cycles. TCRdb reprocessed the 5' RACE reads via MiXCR and lists one record per CDR3 protein. The data contain roughly 700,000 distinct CDR3 sequences, 49% of them seen just once; the ten biggest clones take up 25% to 35%. Sequencing input: blood. The receptors here all came from a woman in her fifties or sixties in good health.

The V and J genes are TRBV20-1 and TRBJ2-7, with 7 bases lining up with TRBD2. The CDR3 has 14 residues. V was clipped by 4 bases and J by 6 bases; unmatched bases: 12. Germline V CDR1 and CDR2: DFQATT, SNEGSKA (reference sequence). The CDR3 sequence: CSATGGSGLGEQYF. As DNA, the CDR3 is TGCAGTGCTACGGGCGGGAGCGGTTTAGGCGAGCAGTACTTC.

This rearrangement joins TRBV20-1 to TRBJ2-2; D might be TRBD2 (6 bases). Germline assignment: CDR1 DFQATT and CDR2 SNEGSKA (reference sequence). Trimming removed 0 bases from V and 6 bases from J, with 11 bases in between. This CDR3 contains 14 residues. In DNA, the CDR3 is TGCAGTGCTAGAGACGGGAGTATCGCCGGGGAGCTGTTTTTT. It specifies CSARDGSIAGELFF.

This clonotype was observed a few times. The J gene is TRBJ2-1, the V gene TRBV5-1; the match to TRBD2 covers 7 bases. V gave up 7 bases and J gave up 0 bases; unmatched junction bases: 7. The V gene's germline CDR1 is SGHRS and CDR2 YFSETQ. The CDR3 runs 15 residues. The chain's CDR3 is CASANLAVSYNEQFF. The CDR3 bases are TGCGCCAGCGCGAACCTAGCGGTCTCCTACAATGAGCAGTTCTTC. Full variable domain (missing parts from reference TRBV5-1 and TRBJ2-1): KAGVTQTPRYLIKTRGQQVTLSCSPISGHRSVSWYQQTPGQGLQFLFEYFSETQRNKGNFPGRFSGRQFSNSRSEMNVSTLELGDSALYLCASANLAVSYNEQFFGPGTRLTVL.

In its sample, this clonotype was seen once. V usage is TRBV20-1 and J usage is TRBJ1-2; D uncertain. The CDR3 is made up of 12 amino acids. CDR1 and CDR2 (germline): DFQATT, SNEGSKA (reference sequence). Trimming left V 6 bases short and J 3 bases short, with 11 bases between. CDR3 loop: CSAKIGDYGYTF. The CDR3 DNA sequence: TGCAGTGCGAAGATTGGTGACTATGGCTACACCTTC.

This clonotype has more than one count but fewer than ten. The V call is TRBV2, the J call TRBJ2-1; TRBD2 matches at 14 bases. CDR1 is SNHLY, CDR2 FYNNEI, per germline. V dropped 5 bases and J dropped 7; count of bases not matched to a gene: 10. The CDR3 contains 17 residues. CDR3 bases: TGTGCCAGCAGTCTTATTCCCGGGACTAGCGGGAGAAATGAGCAGTTCTTC. It is translated as CASSLIPGTSGRNEQFF.